These 27 T cell receptor beta chains share one sample of origin, sequenced in a study of T cells in Graves' hyperthyroidism and ophthalmopathy. The TCR beta CDR3 regions underwent amplification using RNA transcripts as the source. HTBI primers were employed in a first-round RT-PCR of the TCR CDR3. MiXCR, run by TCRdb on the multiplex PCR reads, gives a single entry per CDR3 protein. The sample lists some 210,000 distinct CDR3 sequences, over 15% occurring once. Input material: blood. These TCRs come from a man over 45 with Graves' hyperthyroidism.

This sequence joins TRBV9 and TRBJ1-4, with 11 bases aligning to TRBD1. Looked up from germline, CDR1 is SGDLS and CDR2 is YYNGEE. The length of the CDR3 is 16 residues. V shed 2 bases and J 7 bases; nucleotides not matched to a gene: 7. In DNA, the CDR3 is TGTGCCAGCAGCGTGGGCCGCGGGACAGGGGGTGAAAAACTGTTTTTT. This translates into CASSVGRGTGGEKLFF.

The chain is built from TRBV12-3 or TRBV12-4 and TRBJ2-2, with TRBD2 matching 13 bases. This CDR3 region has 16 residues. The V segment lost 3 bases and the J segment 5 bases; nucleotides outside the gene matches: 3. In nucleotides, the CDR3 is TGTGCCAGCAGTTTCGGACTAGCGGGAGTTACCGGGGAGCTGTTTTTT. The encoded protein is CASSFGLAGVTGELFF.

This clonotype was seen a handful of times. CDR3: CATSGPEGVSNQPQHF. Here the CDR3 DNA reads TGTGCCACCAGCGGACCAGAGGGAGTTAGCAATCAGCCCCAGCATTTT. This chain links TRBV15 with TRBJ1-5; no firm D call. The V gene lost 5 bases and the J gene lost 0 bases, with 14 bases spanning the gap. The CDR3 covers 16 residues. CDR1 and CDR2 (germline): LNHNV, YYDKDF (reference sequence).

This clonotype appeared once. V is TRBV2 and J is TRBJ2-1; 12 bases map to TRBD2. Per germline, CDR1 SNHLY and CDR2 FYNNEI. J lost 0 bases, V lost 4 bases, and 19 bases had no gene match. There are 22 residues in the CDR3. This CDR3 is CASSVEIRLAGGPKSSYNEQFF. The CDR3 DNA sequence: TGTGCCAGCAGTGTAGAGATTCGGCTAGCGGGAGGGCCTAAGAGCTCCTACAATGAGCAGTTCTTC.

This clonotype was picked up a small number of times. The V and J genes are TRBV4-1 and TRBJ2-3; D may be TRBD2 (7 bases). Trimming cost V 1 base and J 6 bases, with 23 bases left between them. The CDR3 has 18 residues. The germline gives CDR1 MGHRA, CDR2 YSYEKL. CDR3 residues: CASSQGPGRGRRMDTQYF. The CDR3 DNA reads as TGCGCCAGCAGCCAAGGTCCAGGGCGGGGGCGGAGGATGGATACGCAGTATTTT.

Only a few counts were recorded for this clonotype. The chain joins TRBV28 to TRBJ2-5, with TRBD2 matching 9 bases. V dropped 5 bases and J dropped 2; count of bases not matched to a gene: 9. The CDR3 has 16 residues. The germline V gene encodes CDR1 MDHEN and CDR2 SYDVKM. This chain's CDR3 is CASSPGLATIQETQYF. In nucleotides, the CDR3 is TGTGCCAGCAGTCCTGGACTAGCGACCATACAAGAGACCCAGTACTTC.

V and J are TRBV7-8 and TRBJ1-2; possibly TRBD1 for D (5 bases). CDR1 and CDR2 from the germline V gene are SGHVS and FQNEAQ. CDR3 length equals 15 residues. V was shortened by 2 bases and J by 2 bases, with 12 bases between the two germline ends. Written as DNA, the CDR3 is TGTGCCAGCAGCTTACCTGGGCGGGGGAACTATGGCTACACCTTC. Translating it yields CASSLPGRGNYGYTF.

The sample holds many counts of this clonotype. J is TRBJ2-2 and V is TRBV28; 9 positions match TRBD2. Germline-derived CDR1 and CDR2 are MDHEN and SYDVKM. V lost 2 bases to trimming and J lost 5 bases; unmatched junction nucleotides: 3. The CDR3 length is 15 residues. CDR3 nucleotide sequence: TGTGCCAGCAGTTTAGCGGGAGGGGGAACCGGGGAGCTGTTTTTT. It specifies CASSLAGGGTGELFF. Using reference TRBV28 and TRBJ2-2 for the parts outside the CDR3, the full variable domain is DVKVTQSSRYLVKRTGEKVFLECVQDMDHENMFWYRQDPGLGLRLIYFSYDVKMKEKGDIPEGYSVSREKKERFSLILESASTNQTSMYLCASSLAGGGTGELFFGEGSRLTVL.

The V call is TRBV3-1, the J call TRBJ1-2, with D possibly TRBD1 on 5 matching bases. This CDR3 comprises 14 residues. Germline CDR1 reads LGHDT; CDR2 reads YNNKEL (reference sequence). The V end lost 2 bases, the J end lost 7 bases, and 14 bases lay between the germline ends. For the CDR3, the DNA is TGTGCCAGCAGCCAACCCGAGAGGGACCCTGGCTACACCTTC. It is translated as CASSQPERDPGYTF.

In its sample, this clonotype was seen many times. V is TRBV29-1 and J is TRBJ2-1; D remains ambiguous. Trimming left V 3 bases short and J 5 bases short, with 11 bases between. The V gene's germline CDR1 is SQVTM and CDR2 ANQGSEA. This CDR3 comprises 13 residues. The chain's CDR3 is CSVESWQDNEQFF. The CDR3 DNA reads as TGCAGCGTTGAGAGCTGGCAAGACAATGAGCAGTTCTTC.

This clonotype appeared many times. The rearrangement uses TRBV7-3 and TRBJ2-3; no definite D call. This CDR3 is 13 amino acids long. In germline, CDR1 is SGHTA, CDR2 FQGTGA. V was pared by 5 bases and J by 2 bases, with 8 bases between. The DNA for the CDR3 is TGTGCCAGCAGCCGTCAAAACACAGATACGCAGTATTTT. It yields the protein CASSRQNTDTQYF.

This clonotype was seen once. V usage is TRBV5-1 and J usage is TRBJ1-6, with no clear D. The CDR3 runs 13 residues. Germline V CDR1 and CDR2: SGHRS, YFSETQ. V was shortened by 4 bases and J by 6 bases, with 8 bases between the two germline ends. The CDR3 nucleotides read TGCGCCAGCAGCCCCGGGCCTAATTCACCCCTCCACTTT. Translation gives CASSPGPNSPLHF.

This clonotype has at least ten counts. The chain employs TRBV5-1 and TRBJ1-1, with D uncertain. CDR1 SGHRS and CDR2 YFSETQ come from the germline V gene. CDR3 length: 13 residues. V lost 3 bases to trimming and J lost 1 base, with 7 bases between them. In DNA form, the CDR3 reads TGCGCCAGCAGCTCACCAGAGAACACTGAAGCTTTCTTT. Its protein product is CASSSPENTEAFF. Combining the CDR3 with reference TRBV5-1 and TRBJ1-1 gives the whole variable domain KAGVTQTPRYLIKTRGQQVTLSCSPISGHRSVSWYQQTPGQGLQFLFEYFSETQRNKGNFPGRFSGRQFSNSRSEMNVSTLELGDSALYLCASSSPENTEAFFGQGTRLTVV.

There are many counts of this clonotype. This chain links TRBV15 with TRBJ2-2; no clear D gene. The V end was cut by 0 bases, the J end by 1 base, with 9 bases between. Germline V gene lookup returns CDR1 LNHNV and CDR2 YYDKDF (reference sequence). CDR3 length: 16 amino acids. This chain's CDR3 is CATSRDIALNTGELFF. The CDR3 DNA follows: TGTGCCACCAGCAGAGATATAGCCTTGAACACCGGGGAGCTGTTTTTT.

There are many counts of this clonotype. The chain couples TRBV5-1 to TRBJ1-1; the D gene is possibly TRBD1 (5 bases). The CDR3 is made up of 15 amino acids. In germline, CDR1 is SGHRS, CDR2 YFSETQ. V lost 0 bases and J 3 bases, leaving 12 bases between the germline ends. DNA of the CDR3: TGCGCCAGCAGCTTGGCAGGGAATTGGGACACTGAAGCTTTCTTT. It is translated as CASSLAGNWDTEAFF.

This chain links TRBV5-1 with TRBJ2-5; 7 nucleotides match TRBD2. Trimming removed 0 bases from V and 1 base from J; junction bases left unmatched: 6. CDR3 length: 16 residues. CDR1 is SGHRS and CDR2 is YFSETQ in the germline V gene. The CDR3 loop is CASSLAASGPQETQYF. Written as DNA, the CDR3 is TGCGCCAGCAGCTTGGCTGCTAGCGGTCCCCAAGAGACCCAGTACTTC.

This clonotype appeared a few times. The rearrangement uses TRBV27 and TRBJ2-2; TRBD2 aligns across 12 bases. CDR3 length: 17 residues. Per germline, CDR1 MNHEY and CDR2 SMNVEV (reference sequence). V trimming: 3 bases; J trimming: 2 bases; junction bases outside the gene matches: 4. The CDR3 reads CASSFRLAGANTGELFF. The CDR3 nucleotides read TGTGCCAGCAGTTTCCGACTAGCGGGAGCTAACACCGGGGAGCTGTTTTTT.

The chain combines TRBV19 with TRBJ2-5, with D possibly called TRBD1 or TRBD2 (5 bases each). Between the trimmed V and J ends, which lost 6 bases and 0 bases, there was a span of 8 bases. This CDR3 region has 13 residues. Germline V gives CDR1 LNHDA, CDR2 SQIVND (reference sequence). This CDR3 reads CASSRDHQETQYF. DNA of the CDR3: TGTGCCAGTAGCCGGGACCACCAAGAGACCCAGTACTTC.

Of note for this clonotype: Given a much more abundant clone one base away, this may be a read error. The chain uses TRBV10-3 and TRBJ2-1; no firm D call. CDR1 is ENHRY, CDR2 SYGVKD, per germline. This CDR3 is 12 amino acids long. CDR3 nucleotide sequence: TGTGCCACCAGTGAAGGGTACAATGAGCAGTTCTTC. Translated, it gives CATSEGYNEQFF.

This clonotype was seen a few times. Just one base apart from a much larger clone, this may be a read error. The chain couples TRBV30 to TRBJ2-3; D may correspond to TRBD1 or TRBD2 (5 bases each). The V and J ends lost 1 base and 3 bases respectively, with 14 bases between them. The CDR3 has 15 amino acids. Germline CDR1 and CDR2: GTSNPN and SVGIG (reference sequence). The CDR3 sequence is CAWSGGQGRTDTQYF. CDR3 nucleotides: TGTGCCTGGAGTGGAGGGCAGGGCAGGACAGATACGCAGTATTTT. The full variable domain, rest sourced from reference TRBV30 and TRBJ2-3, is SQTIHQWPATLVQPVGSPLSLECTVEGTSNPNLYWYRQAAGRGLQLLFYSVGIGQISSEVPQNLSASRPQDRQFILSSKKLLLSDSGFYLCAWSGGQGRTDTQYFGPGTRLTVL.

The rearrangement uses TRBV20-1 and TRBJ1-3, with D perhaps TRBD1 (5 bases). CDR1 and CDR2 (germline): DFQATT, SNEGSKA (reference sequence). Trimming left V 6 bases short and J 6 bases short, with 18 bases between. CDR3 length equals 14 residues. CDR3 residues: CSARPSTGSNTIYF. The DNA for the CDR3 is TGCAGTGCCAGACCCAGTACAGGTTCAAACACCATATATTTT.

There are many counts of this clonotype. The chain joins TRBV2 to TRBJ1-2; the D is unclear. Per germline, CDR1 SNHLY and CDR2 FYNNEI. CDR3 size: 13 residues. V was shortened by 6 bases and J by 8 bases, with 16 bases between the two germline ends. This CDR3 is CASRDSGVLGYTF. The CDR3, as DNA: TGTGCCAGCAGGGACTCTGGGGTTTTGGGCTACACCTTC.

The chain combines TRBV4-1 with TRBJ1-2, with 7 positions matching TRBD1. The CDR3 consists of 14 residues. Germline V lookup: CDR1 MGHRA, CDR2 YSYEKL. V shed 2 bases and J 2 bases; nucleotides not matched to a gene: 2. The CDR3 sequence: CASSQLTGNYGYTF. In nucleotides, the CDR3 is TGCGCCAGCAGCCAATTGACAGGGAACTATGGCTACACCTTC.

This clonotype was recorded at least ten times. This chain connects TRBV15 to TRBJ2-7; possible D gene TRBD2, 5 bases. The V gene's germline CDR1 is LNHNV and CDR2 YYDKDF (reference sequence). The CDR3 runs to 16 residues. Trimming took 0 bases from V and 0 from J, leaving 12 bases between them. In nucleotides, the CDR3 is TGTGCCACCAGCAGAGATGAGACTAAAAGCTCCTACGAGCAGTACTTC. Amino acid sequence: CATSRDETKSSYEQYF.

This chain links TRBV12-3 or TRBV12-4 with TRBJ2-3, with 10 bases identical to TRBD2. V lost 3 bases and J lost 4; bases outside the gene matches: 4. The CDR3 is 15 amino acids. The CDR3 region has the DNA TGTGCCAGCAGTTTGCAAGCGGGAGGGGCAGATACGCAGTATTTT. Translated: CASSLQAGGADTQYF.

This clonotype was detected ten times or more. The J gene is TRBJ2-7, the V gene TRBV12-3 or TRBV12-4; 8 positions agree with TRBD1. CDR3 size: 18 residues. V gave up 3 bases and J gave up 1 base; unmatched junction bases: 14. Here the CDR3 reads CASSLGQRQGIKSYEQYF. The CDR3 coding sequence is TGTGCCAGCAGTTTGGGCCAGCGACAGGGGATCAAGTCCTACGAGCAGTACTTC.

This clonotype has a handful of counts. The rearrangement uses TRBV5-1 and TRBJ2-1; 13 bases line up with TRBD2. CDR1 is SGHRS, CDR2 YFSETQ, per germline. This CDR3 contains 16 residues. V trimming: 4 bases; J trimming: 4 bases; junction bases outside the gene matches: 5. CDR3 in DNA: TGCGCCAGCAGCCCTCCGGGACTAGCGGGGTACAATGAGCAGTTCTTC. It yields the protein CASSPPGLAGYNEQFF.